The next 12 T cell receptor beta chains were all read from a single sample in a study of shared clonotypes between healthy human individuals. Assay: immunoSEQ multiplex PCR; the TCRdb copy retains only in-frame clones and omits some. The repertoire holds about 600,000 clones, around 97% seen once, with 0.045% to 0.07% in the top ten. The source material was naive CD4+ T cells sorted from blood. Subset of the sample: CD45RA+ positively selected. These receptors all come from a woman in her thirties in good health.

This clone was seen only once. The CDR3 loop reads CASSWGRLGEQYF. As DNA, the CDR3 is TGTGCCAGCAGTTGGGGACGACTGGGGGAGCAGTACTTC. V gene TRBV27 combines with J gene TRBJ2-7, with D possibly being TRBD1 or TRBD2 (5 bases each). The CDR3 runs to 13 residues. Germline lookup yields CDR1 MNHEY and CDR2 SMNVEV (reference sequence). The V gene lost 4 bases and the J gene lost 7 bases, with 14 bases spanning the gap.

This clone was detected only once. J is TRBJ1-5 and V is TRBV6-5; D unresolved. V lost 2 bases, J lost 0 bases, and 5 bases lay in between. Germline V lookup: CDR1 MNHEY, CDR2 SVGAGI. This CDR3 is built from 14 residues. CDR3 nucleotides: TGTGCCAGCAGTTACGCTAGTAGCAATCAGCCCCAGCATTTT. Encoded protein: CASSYASSNQPQHF.

The chain couples TRBV18 to TRBJ1-1; unclear D gene. This CDR3 region has 14 residues. Germline V CDR1 and CDR2: KGHSH, LQKENI. V was pared by 4 bases and J by 1 base, with 10 bases between. DNA for the CDR3: TGTGCCAGCTCACTGGATCAGACGAACACTGAAGCTTTCTTT. Residues: CASSLDQTNTEAFF.

This clone came up once. Other DNA variants within this sample encode the same CDR3. J is TRBJ2-2 and V is TRBV5-1; perhaps TRBD2 as D (6 bases). CDR1 and CDR2 (germline): SGHRS, YFSETQ. V dropped 0 bases and J dropped 0 bases, with 9 bases sitting between them. This CDR3 contains 16 residues. As DNA, the CDR3 is TGCGCCAGCAGCTTGGTTGCGGGATCGAACACCGGGGAGCTGTTTTTT. Its translation is CASSLVAGSNTGELFF.

This chain uses TRBV5-4 with TRBJ2-5; D is uncertain. The V gene lost 1 base and the J gene lost 2 bases, with 12 bases spanning the gap. Germline-derived CDR1 and CDR2 are SGHNT and YYREEE (reference sequence). The CDR3 covers 15 residues. CDR3 protein: CASSLYRFGQETQYF. CDR3 coding DNA: TGTGCCAGCAGCTTGTACAGATTCGGTCAAGAGACCCAGTACTTC.

The chain carries TRBV9 and TRBJ2-7; 8 nucleotides agree with TRBD1. This CDR3 region has 15 residues. The J segment lost 8 bases and the V segment lost 3 bases, leaving 13 bases of the junction unmatched. Germline CDR1 SGDLS, CDR2 YYNGEE. The CDR3, as DNA: TGTGCCAGCAGCGCCCATGGGACAGGCCCTGTACAGCAGTACTTC. Protein sequence: CASSAHGTGPVQQYF.

The rearrangement joins TRBV10-3 to TRBJ1-1; D unresolved. Deletions cut 3 bases from V and 3 bases from J, with 8 bases between. Germline V gene data show CDR1 as ENHRY and CDR2 as SYGVKD. The CDR3 extends over 13 amino acids. CDR3 in DNA: TGTGCCATCAGTGAAAAGGGAGACACTGAAGCTTTCTTT. This translates into CAISEKGDTEAFF.

The gene calls are TRBV18 and TRBJ2-2, with 8 positions matching TRBD1. This CDR3 has 16 amino acids. Germline lookup yields CDR1 KGHSH and CDR2 LQKENI. V dropped 2 bases and J dropped 4; count of bases not matched to a gene: 6. The CDR3 loop is CASSPFGTGGTGELFF. CDR3 bases: TGTGCCAGCTCACCATTTGGGACAGGCGGCACCGGGGAGCTGTTTTTT.

The chain combines TRBV27 with TRBJ1-3; the D is unclear. This CDR3 is built from 14 residues. The V and J ends lost 5 bases and 0 bases respectively, with 8 bases between them. The germline V gene encodes CDR1 MNHEY and CDR2 SMNVEV (reference sequence). The CDR3 spells CASSGHSSGNTIYF. In DNA, the CDR3 is TGTGCCAGCAGTGGCCATAGCTCTGGAAACACCATATATTTT.

The rearrangement uses TRBV6-1 and TRBJ1-3; 11 positions agree with TRBD1. This CDR3 region has 21 residues. The V segment lost 1 base and the J segment 0 bases; nucleotides outside the gene matches: 14. CDR1 MNHNS and CDR2 SASEGT come from the germline V gene. CDR3 nucleotide sequence: TGTGCCAGCAGTGAAGACTCCGGGACAGGGGGATGGATTGGCTCTGGAAACACCATATATTTT. Protein: CASSEDSGTGGWIGSGNTIYF.

The J gene is TRBJ1-5, the V gene TRBV19; the D gene is possibly TRBD1 (5 bases). V was trimmed by 3 bases and J by 1 base, leaving 19 bases between them. This CDR3 spans 18 amino acids. Germline CDR1 is LNHDA and CDR2 is SQIVND (reference sequence). CDR3 in DNA: TGTGCCAGTAGTATGAGGGGATCTTTTGTTCTGAGCAATCAGCCCCAGCATTTT. Its translation: CASSMRGSFVLSNQPQHF. The full variable domain, rest sourced from reference TRBV19 and TRBJ1-5, is DGGITQSPKYLFRKEGQNVTLSCEQNLNHDAMYWYRQDPGQGLRLIYYSQIVNDFQKGDIAEGYSVSREKKESFPLTVTSAQKNPTAFYLCASSMRGSFVLSNQPQHFGDGTRLSIL.

This chain uses TRBV6-5 with TRBJ2-5; TRBD1 matches at 7 bases. Trimming removed 4 bases from V and 5 bases from J; junction bases left unmatched: 7. The germline CDR1 and CDR2 sequences are MNHEY and SVGAGI. The CDR3 runs 14 residues. CDR3 sequence (DNA): TGTGCCAGCAGTTTTACAGGGGCCGGGGAGACCCAGTACTTC. Translated: CASSFTGAGETQYF.